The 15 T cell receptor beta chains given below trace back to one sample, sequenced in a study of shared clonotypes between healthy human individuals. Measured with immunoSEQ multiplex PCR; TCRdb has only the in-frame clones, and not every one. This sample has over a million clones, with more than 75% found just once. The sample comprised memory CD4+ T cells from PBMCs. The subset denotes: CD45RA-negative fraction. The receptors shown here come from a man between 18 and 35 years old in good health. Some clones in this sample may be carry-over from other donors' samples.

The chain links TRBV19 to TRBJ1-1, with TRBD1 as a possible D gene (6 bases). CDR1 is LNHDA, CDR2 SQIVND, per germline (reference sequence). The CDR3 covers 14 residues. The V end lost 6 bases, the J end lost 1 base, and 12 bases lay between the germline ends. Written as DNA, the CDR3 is TGTGCCAGTAGCTGGACAGACTCGAACACTGAAGCTTTCTTT. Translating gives CASSWTDSNTEAFF.

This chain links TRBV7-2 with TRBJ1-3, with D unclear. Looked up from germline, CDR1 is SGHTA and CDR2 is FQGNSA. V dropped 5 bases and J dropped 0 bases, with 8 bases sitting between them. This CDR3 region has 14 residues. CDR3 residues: CASSPNYSGNTIYF. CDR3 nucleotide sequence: TGTGCCAGCAGCCCCAATTACTCTGGAAACACCATATATTTT.

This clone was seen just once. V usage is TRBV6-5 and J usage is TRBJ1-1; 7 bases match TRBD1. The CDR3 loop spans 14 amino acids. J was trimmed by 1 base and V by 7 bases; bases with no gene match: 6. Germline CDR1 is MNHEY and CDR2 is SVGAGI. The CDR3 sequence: CASTPTGRNTEAFF. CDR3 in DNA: TGTGCCAGCACGCCGACAGGGAGGAACACTGAAGCTTTCTTT.

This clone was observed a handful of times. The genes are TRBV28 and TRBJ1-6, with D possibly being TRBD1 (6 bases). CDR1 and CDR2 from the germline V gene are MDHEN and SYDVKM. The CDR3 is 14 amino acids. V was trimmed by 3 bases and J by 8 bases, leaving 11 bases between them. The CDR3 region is CASSLANRDSPLHF. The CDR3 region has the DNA TGTGCCAGCAGTTTGGCCAACAGGGATTCACCCCTCCACTTT.

For the CDR3, the DNA is TGTGCCAGCAGTTACCGGGTGGAGGGTCAAGAGACCCAGTACTTC. Translation gives CASSYRVEGQETQYF. The rearrangement links TRBV6-5 to TRBJ2-5, with D tentatively TRBD2 (6 bases). Trimming pared 2 bases from V and 2 bases from J, leaving 12 bases between. The germline V gene has CDR1 MNHEY and CDR2 SVGAGI. The CDR3 covers 15 residues.

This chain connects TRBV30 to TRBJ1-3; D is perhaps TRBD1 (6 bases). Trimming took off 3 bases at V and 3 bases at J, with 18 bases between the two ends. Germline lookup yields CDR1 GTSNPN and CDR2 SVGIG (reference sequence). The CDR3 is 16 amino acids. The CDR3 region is CAWRDRGGQDGNTIYF. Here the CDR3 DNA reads TGTGCCTGGAGGGACCGAGGGGGGCAGGATGGAAACACCATATATTTT.

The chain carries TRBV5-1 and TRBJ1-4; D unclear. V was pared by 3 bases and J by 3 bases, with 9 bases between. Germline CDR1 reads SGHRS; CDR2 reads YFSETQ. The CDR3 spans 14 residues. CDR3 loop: CASSYRASNEKLFF. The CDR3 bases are TGCGCCAGCAGCTACCGGGCCTCTAATGAAAAACTGTTTTTT.

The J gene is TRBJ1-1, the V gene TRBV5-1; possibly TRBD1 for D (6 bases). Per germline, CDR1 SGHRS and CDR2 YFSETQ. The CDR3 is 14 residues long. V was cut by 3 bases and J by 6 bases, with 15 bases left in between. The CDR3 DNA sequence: TGCGCCAGCAGCTCGCACCCACAGGGTCCTGAAGCTTTCTTT. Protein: CASSSHPQGPEAFF.

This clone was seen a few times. CDR3 sequence (DNA): TGTGCCAGCAAAATCTGGAAGCTTCGGGCCAAAAACATTCAGTACTTC. Its translation: CASKIWKLRAKNIQYF. V gene TRBV7-9 combines with J gene TRBJ2-4; D call uncertain. The CDR3 spans 16 residues. The V gene lost 7 bases and the J gene lost 1 base, with 17 bases spanning the gap. Germline V CDR1 and CDR2: SEHNR, FQNEAQ (reference sequence).

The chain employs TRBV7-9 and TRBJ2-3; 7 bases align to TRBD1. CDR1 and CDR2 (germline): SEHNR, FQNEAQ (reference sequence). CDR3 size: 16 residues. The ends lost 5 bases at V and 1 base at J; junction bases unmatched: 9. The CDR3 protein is CASSPSGTERTDTQYF. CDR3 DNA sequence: TGTGCCAGCAGCCCCTCCGGGACAGAACGCACAGATACGCAGTATTTT. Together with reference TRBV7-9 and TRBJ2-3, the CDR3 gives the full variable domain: DTGVSQNPRHKITKRGQNVTFRCDPISEHNRLYWYRQTLGQGPEFLTYFQNEAQLEKSRLLSDRFSAERPKGSFSTLEIQRTEQGDSAMYLCASSPSGTERTDTQYFGPGTRLTVL.

The CDR3: CASVPAPLGNEQFF. In DNA, the CDR3 is TGCGCCAGTGTCCCCGCCCCACTGGGCAATGAGCAGTTCTTC. The V call is TRBV5-1, the J call TRBJ2-1; D remains unclear. V was clipped by 8 bases and J by 6 bases, with 18 bases between them. The CDR3 has 14 amino acids. The germline CDR1 and CDR2 sequences are SGHRS and YFSETQ.

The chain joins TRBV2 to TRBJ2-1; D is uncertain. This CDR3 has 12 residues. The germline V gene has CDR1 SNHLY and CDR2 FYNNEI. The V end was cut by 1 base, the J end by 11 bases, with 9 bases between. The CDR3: CASSEDITQQFF. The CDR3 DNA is TGTGCCAGCAGTGAAGACATAACCCAGCAGTTCTTC.

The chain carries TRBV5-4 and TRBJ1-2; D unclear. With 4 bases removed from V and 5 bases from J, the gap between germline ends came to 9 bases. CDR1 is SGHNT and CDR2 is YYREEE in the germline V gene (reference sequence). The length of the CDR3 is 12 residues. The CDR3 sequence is CASSPEQYGYTF. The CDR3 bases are TGTGCCAGCAGCCCCGAACAGTATGGCTACACCTTC.

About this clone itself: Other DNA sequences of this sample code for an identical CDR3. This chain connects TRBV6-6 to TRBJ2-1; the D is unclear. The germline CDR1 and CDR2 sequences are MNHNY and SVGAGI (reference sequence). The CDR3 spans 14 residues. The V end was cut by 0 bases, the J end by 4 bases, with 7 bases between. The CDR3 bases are TGTGCCAGCAGTTACTCGAGTGTGTACAATGAGCAGTTCTTC. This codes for CASSYSSVYNEQFF.

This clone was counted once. CDR3 loop: CASSLAFSTDTQYF. The CDR3 region has the DNA TGTGCCAGCAGCTTAGCCTTCAGCACAGATACGCAGTATTTT. This sequence joins TRBV7-2 and TRBJ2-3, with no clear D. Germline V gene lookup returns CDR1 SGHTA and CDR2 FQGNSA. This CDR3 has 14 amino acids. Trimming removed 0 bases from V and 0 bases from J, with 4 bases in between.